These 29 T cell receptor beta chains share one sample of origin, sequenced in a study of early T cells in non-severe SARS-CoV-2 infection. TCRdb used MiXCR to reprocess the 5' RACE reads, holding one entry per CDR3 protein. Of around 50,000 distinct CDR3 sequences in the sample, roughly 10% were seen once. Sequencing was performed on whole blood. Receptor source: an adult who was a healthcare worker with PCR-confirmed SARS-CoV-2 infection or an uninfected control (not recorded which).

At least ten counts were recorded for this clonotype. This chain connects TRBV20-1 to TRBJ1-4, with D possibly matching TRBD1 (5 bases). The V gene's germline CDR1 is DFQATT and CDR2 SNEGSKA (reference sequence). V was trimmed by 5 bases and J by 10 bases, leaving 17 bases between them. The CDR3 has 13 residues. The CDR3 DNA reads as TGCAGTGCTTCCGGGACGGATGTCGGAAAACTGTTTTTT. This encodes CSASGTDVGKLFF.

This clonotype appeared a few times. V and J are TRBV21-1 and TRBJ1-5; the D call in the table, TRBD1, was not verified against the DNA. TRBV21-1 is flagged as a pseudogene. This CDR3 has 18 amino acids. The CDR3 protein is CASSKVAARGRINQPQHF. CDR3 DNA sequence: TGTGCCAGCAGCAAAGTAGCAGCCCGGGGAAGGATCAATCAGCCCCAGCATTTT.

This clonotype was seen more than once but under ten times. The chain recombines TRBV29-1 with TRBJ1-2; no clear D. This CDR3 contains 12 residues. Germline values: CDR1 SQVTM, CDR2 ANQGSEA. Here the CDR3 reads CAQLTAPYGYTF. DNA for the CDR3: TGCGCCCAATTGACGGCCCCATACGGCTACACCTTC.

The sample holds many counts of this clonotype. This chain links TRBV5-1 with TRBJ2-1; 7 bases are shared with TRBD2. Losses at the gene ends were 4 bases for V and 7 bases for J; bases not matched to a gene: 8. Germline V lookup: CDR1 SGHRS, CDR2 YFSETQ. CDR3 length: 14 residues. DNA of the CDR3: TGCGCCAGCAGCCCATGGACTAGTTCGAATGAGCAGTTCTTC. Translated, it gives CASSPWTSSNEQFF.

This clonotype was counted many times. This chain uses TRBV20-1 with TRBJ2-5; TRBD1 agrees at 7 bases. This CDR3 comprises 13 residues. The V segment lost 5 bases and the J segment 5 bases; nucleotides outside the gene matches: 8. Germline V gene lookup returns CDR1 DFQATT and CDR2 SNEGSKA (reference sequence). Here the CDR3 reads CSADRVDFETQYF. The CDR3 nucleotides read TGCAGTGCTGACAGGGTGGATTTCGAGACCCAGTACTTC.

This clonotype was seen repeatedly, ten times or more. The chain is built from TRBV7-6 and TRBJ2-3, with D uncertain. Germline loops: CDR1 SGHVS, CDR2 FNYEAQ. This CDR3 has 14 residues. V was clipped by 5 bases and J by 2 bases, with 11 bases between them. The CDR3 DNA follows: TGTGCCAGCAGCCCGACGCCCCACACAGATACGCAGTATTTT. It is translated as CASSPTPHTDTQYF.

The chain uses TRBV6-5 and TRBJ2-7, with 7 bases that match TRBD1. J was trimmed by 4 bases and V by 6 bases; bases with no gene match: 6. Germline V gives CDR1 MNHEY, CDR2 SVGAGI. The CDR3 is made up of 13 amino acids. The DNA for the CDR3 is TGTGCCAGCAGGCTCAGGGGGATGTACGAGCAGTACTTC. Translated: CASRLRGMYEQYF.

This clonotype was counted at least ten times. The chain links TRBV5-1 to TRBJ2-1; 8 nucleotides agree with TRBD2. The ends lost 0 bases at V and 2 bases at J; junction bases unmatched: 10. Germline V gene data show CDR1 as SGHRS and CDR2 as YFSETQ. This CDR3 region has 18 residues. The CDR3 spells CASSLVVAGPSTYNEQFF. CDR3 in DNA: TGCGCCAGCAGCTTGGTTGTAGCGGGGCCTAGTACCTACAATGAGCAGTTCTTC.

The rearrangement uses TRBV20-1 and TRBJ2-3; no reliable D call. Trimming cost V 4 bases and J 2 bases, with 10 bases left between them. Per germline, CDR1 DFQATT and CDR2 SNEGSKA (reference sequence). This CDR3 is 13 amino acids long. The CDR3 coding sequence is TGCAGTGCTACCAGACACCTCACAGATACGCAGTATTTT. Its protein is CSATRHLTDTQYF.

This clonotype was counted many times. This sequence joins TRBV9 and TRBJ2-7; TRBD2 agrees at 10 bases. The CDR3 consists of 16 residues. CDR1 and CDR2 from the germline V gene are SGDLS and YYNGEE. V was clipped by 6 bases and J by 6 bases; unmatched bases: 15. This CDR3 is CASTPGTSGALLEQYF. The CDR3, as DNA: TGTGCCAGCACCCCTGGCACTAGCGGGGCCCTACTCGAGCAGTACTTC.

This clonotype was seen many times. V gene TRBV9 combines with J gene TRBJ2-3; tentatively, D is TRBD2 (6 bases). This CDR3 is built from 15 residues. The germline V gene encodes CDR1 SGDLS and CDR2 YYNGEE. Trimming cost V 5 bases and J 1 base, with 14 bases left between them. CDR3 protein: CASSGGTLRTDTQYF. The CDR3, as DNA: TGTGCCAGCAGTGGGGGGACGCTACGCACAGATACGCAGTATTTT.

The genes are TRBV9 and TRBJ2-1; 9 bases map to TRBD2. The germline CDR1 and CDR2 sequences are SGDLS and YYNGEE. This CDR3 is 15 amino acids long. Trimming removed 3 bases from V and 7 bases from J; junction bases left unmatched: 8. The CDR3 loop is CASSAGGGGENEQFF. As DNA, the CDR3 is TGTGCCAGCAGCGCCGGCGGCGGGGGGGAAAATGAGCAGTTCTTC.

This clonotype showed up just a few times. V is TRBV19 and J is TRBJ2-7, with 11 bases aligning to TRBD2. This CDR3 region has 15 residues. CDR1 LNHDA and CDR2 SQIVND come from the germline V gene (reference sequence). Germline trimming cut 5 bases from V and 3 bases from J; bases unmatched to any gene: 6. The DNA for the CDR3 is TGTGCCAGTAGTTTTAGCGGGAGGGCCATCTACGAGCAGTACTTC. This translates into CASSFSGRAIYEQYF.

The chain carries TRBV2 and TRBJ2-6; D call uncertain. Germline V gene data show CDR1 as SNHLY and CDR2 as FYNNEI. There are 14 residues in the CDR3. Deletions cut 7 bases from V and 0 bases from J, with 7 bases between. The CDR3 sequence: CASTNTSGANVLTF. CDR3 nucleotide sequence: TGTGCCAGCACTAACACCTCTGGGGCCAACGTCCTGACTTTC.

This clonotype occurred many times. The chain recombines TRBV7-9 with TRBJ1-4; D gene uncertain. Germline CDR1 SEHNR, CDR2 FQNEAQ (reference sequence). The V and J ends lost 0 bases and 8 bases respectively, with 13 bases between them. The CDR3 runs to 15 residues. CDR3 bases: TGTGCCAGCAGCTTAGCCCGAGGGAGAGACGAAAAACTGTTTTTT. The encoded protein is CASSLARGRDEKLFF.

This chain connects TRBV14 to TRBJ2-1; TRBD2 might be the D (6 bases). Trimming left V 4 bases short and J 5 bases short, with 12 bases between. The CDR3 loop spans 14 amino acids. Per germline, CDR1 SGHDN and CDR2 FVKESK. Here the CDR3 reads CASSPLASDNEQFF. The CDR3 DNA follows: TGTGCCAGCAGCCCCCTAGCGTCCGACAATGAGCAGTTCTTC.

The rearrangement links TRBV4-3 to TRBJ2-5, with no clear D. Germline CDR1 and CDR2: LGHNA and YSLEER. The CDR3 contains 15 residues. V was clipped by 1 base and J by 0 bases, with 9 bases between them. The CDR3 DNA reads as TGCGCCAGCAGCCAAGCAGCCCACAACCAAGAGACCCAGTACTTC. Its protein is CASSQAAHNQETQYF.

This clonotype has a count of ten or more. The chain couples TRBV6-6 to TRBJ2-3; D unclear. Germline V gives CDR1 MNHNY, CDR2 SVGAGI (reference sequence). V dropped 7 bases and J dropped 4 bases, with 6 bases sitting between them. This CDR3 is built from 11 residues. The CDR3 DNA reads TGTGCCAGCACCGGGCCAGATACGCAGTATTTT. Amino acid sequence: CASTGPDTQYF.

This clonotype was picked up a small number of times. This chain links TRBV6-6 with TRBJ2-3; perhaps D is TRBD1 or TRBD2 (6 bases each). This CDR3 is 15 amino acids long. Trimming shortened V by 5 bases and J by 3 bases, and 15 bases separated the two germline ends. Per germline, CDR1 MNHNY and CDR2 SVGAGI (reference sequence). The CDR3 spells CASSPGRGVTDTQYF. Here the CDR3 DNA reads TGTGCCAGCAGTCCCGGTAGGGGGGTGACAGATACGCAGTATTTT.

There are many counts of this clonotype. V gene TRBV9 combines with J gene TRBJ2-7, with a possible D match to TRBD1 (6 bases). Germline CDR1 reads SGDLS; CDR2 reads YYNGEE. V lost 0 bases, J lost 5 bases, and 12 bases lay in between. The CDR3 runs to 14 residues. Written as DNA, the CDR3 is TGTGCCAGCAGCGTAGCCAACAGGGCGGACGAGCAGTACTTC. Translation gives CASSVANRADEQYF.

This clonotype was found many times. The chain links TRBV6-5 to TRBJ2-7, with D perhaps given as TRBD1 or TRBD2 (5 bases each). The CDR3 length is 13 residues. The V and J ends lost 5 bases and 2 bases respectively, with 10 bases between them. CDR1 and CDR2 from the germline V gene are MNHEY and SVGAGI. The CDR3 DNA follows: TGTGCCAGCAGTCAGGGACCCCCCTACGAGCAGTACTTC. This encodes CASSQGPPYEQYF.

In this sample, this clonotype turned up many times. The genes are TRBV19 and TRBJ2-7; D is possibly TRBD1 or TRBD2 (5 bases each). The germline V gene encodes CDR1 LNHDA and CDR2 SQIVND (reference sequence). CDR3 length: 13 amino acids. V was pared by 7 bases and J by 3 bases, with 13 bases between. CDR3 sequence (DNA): TGTGCCAGTAAAGATGGGACGGTCTACGAGCAGTACTTC. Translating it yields CASKDGTVYEQYF.

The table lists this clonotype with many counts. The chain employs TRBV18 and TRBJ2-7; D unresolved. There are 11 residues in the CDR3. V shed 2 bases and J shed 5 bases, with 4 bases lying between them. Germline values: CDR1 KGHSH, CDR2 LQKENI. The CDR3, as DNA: TGTGCCAGCTCACCAAACGACGAGCAGTACTTC. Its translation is CASSPNDEQYF.

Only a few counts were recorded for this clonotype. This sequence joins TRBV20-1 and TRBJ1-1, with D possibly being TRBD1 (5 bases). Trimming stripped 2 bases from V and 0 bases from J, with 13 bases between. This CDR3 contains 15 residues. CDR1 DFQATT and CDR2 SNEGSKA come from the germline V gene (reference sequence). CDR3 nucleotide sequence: TGCAGTGCTAGACTAACGGGACGTATGAACACTGAAGCTTTCTTT. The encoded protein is CSARLTGRMNTEAFF.

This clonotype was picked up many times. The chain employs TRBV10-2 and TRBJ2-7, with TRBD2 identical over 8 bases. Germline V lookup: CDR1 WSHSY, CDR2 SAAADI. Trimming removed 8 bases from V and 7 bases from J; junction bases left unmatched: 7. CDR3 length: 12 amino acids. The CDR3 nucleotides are TGCGCCAGCTCAACGGGAGGGCGTGAGCAGTACTTC. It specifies CASSTGGREQYF.

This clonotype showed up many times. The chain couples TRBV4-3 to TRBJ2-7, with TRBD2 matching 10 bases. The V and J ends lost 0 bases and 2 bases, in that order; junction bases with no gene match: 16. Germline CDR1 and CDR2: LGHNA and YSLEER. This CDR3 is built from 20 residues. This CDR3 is CASSQETVGLAGAIPYEQYF. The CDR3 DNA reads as TGCGCCAGCAGCCAAGAGACTGTAGGGCTAGCGGGAGCCATCCCCTACGAGCAGTACTTC.

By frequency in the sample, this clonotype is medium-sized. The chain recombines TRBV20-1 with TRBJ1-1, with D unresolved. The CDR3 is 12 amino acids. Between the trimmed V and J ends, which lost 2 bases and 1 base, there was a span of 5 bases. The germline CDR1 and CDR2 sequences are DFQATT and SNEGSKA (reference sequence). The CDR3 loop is CSARRQNTEAFF. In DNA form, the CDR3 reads TGCAGTGCTAGACGACAGAACACTGAAGCTTTCTTT.

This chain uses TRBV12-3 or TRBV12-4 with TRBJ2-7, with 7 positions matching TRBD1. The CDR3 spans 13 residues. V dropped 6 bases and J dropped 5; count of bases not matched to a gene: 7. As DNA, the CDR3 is TGTGCCAGCAGCCTCGGACAGGCGGACGAGCAGTACTTC. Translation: CASSLGQADEQYF.

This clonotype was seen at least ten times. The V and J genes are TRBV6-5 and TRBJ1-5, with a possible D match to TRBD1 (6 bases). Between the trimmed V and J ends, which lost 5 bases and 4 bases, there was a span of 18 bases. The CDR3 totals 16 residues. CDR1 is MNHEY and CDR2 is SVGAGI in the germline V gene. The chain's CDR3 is CASSKTRTARNQPQHF. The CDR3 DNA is TGTGCCAGCAGTAAGACTAGGACAGCTCGTAATCAGCCCCAGCATTTT.